This record concerns one TCR beta chain sequence. The entry originates in a study of shared clonotypes between healthy human individuals. The split of CD4+ cells yielded CD45RA+ naive and CD45RA-negative memory subsets. CDR1 LGHNA and CDR2 YSLEER come from the germline V gene. V trimming: 1 base; J trimming: 4 bases; junction bases outside the gene matches: 12. CDR3 length: 18 amino acids. Clones were sequenced by immunoSEQ multiplex PCR, and TCRdb holds only the in-frame ones, with some missing. The data show around 1.1 million clones, approximately 77% seen once. The chain links TRBV4-3 to TRBJ2-1; 8 nucleotides match TRBD2. Sequencing used memory CD4+ T cells from PBMCs. The subset: CD45RA-negative fraction. The TCR comes from a man aged 18 to 30 in good health. Some clones in this sample may be carry-over from other donors' samples. The CDR3 is CASSQATPGLAGYNEQFF. The CDR3 bases are TGCGCCAGCAGCCAAGCAACCCCGGGGCTAGCGGGTTACAATGAGCAGTTCTTC.